The rows below give T cell receptor beta chains drawn from one sample of a study of CD8 T cells in ankylosing spondylitis. TCRdb reprocessed the 5' RACE reads with MiXCR, giving one entry per CDR3 protein. This table has approximately 540,000 distinct CDR3 sequences, approximately 12% appearing once. Material for sequencing was blood, either unsorted or a sorted T cell fraction (not recorded which). Receptors were obtained from a male donor with ankylosing spondylitis. CDR3s include the opening cysteine and the closing phenylalanine or tryptophan. A D gene is named only where the DNA matches it firmly. The size field is filled for only some rows; it gives once, few, many or a size class.

TRBV20-1,TRBJ2-1,-,-,CSAPPEDGTYNEQFF,TGCAGTGCGCCCCCGGAGGACGGGACCTACAATGAGCAGTTCTTC
TRBV27,TRBJ2-2,few,TRBD2,CASSFGGRAGELFF,TGTGCCAGCAGTTTTGGGGGGAGGGCCGGGGAGCTGTTTTTT
TRBV5-1,TRBJ1-5,-,TRBD1,CASSYPGQGNQPQHF,TGCGCCAGCAGCTACCCGGGACAGGGCAATCAGCCCCAGCATTTT
TRBV5-1,TRBJ2-7,-,TRBD2,CASSFVEGGPYEQYF,TGCGCCAGCAGCTTTGTGGAGGGAGGGCCCTACGAGCAGTACTTC
TRBV24-1,TRBJ2-3,-,TRBD2,CATTSGRDTDTQYF,TGTGCCACCACTAGCGGGAGGGACACAGATACGCAGTATTTT
TRBV27,TRBJ2-1,few,-,CASSTGYNEQFF,TGTGCCAGCAGTACAGGGTACAATGAGCAGTTCTTC
TRBV5-1,TRBJ2-4,-,-,CASSLDTDLQYF,TGCGCCAGCAGCTTGGACACCGATCTTCAGTACTTC
TRBV10-3,TRBJ1-3,-,-,CAISPVGGFSGNTIYF,TGTGCCATCAGTCCAGTAGGGGGGTTCTCTGGAAACACCATATATTTT
TRBV12-3/TRBV12-4,TRBJ1-3,-,-,CASSKQGSGNTIYF,TGTGCCAGCAGCAAACAGGGATCTGGAAACACCATATATTTT
TRBV5-6,TRBJ2-7,many,-,CASSLFVAYEQYF,TGTGCCAGCAGCTTATTCGTGGCATACGAGCAGTACTTC
TRBV7-2,TRBJ2-2,-,TRBD2,CASRLAGIGTGELFF,TGTGCCAGCAGACTAGCGGGAATTGGCACCGGGGAGCTGTTTTTT
TRBV3-1,TRBJ1-4,once,-,CASSQEVRVEEKLFF,TGTGCCAGCAGCCAAGAGGTCAGGGTTGAAGAAAAACTGTTTTTT
TRBV20-1,TRBJ2-1,-,-,CSARREVVNEQFF,TGCAGTGCCCGCAGGGAGGTGGTCAATGAGCAGTTCTTC
TRBV5-1,TRBJ2-3,many,-,CASSPRDGSTDTQYF,TGCGCCAGCAGTCCCCGGGACGGTAGCACAGATACGCAGTATTTT
TRBV11-2,TRBJ2-1,few,-,CASRGGPASYNEQFF,TGTGCCAGCAGGGGCGGACCCGCATCCTACAATGAGCAGTTCTTC
TRBV20-1,TRBJ2-2,few,-,CSAPGPAGGELFF,TGCAGTGCCCCGGGGCCAGCCGGCGGGGAGCTGTTTTTT
TRBV7-9,TRBJ1-1,few,-,CASSLREDTEAFF,TGTGCCAGCAGCTTGCGAGAGGACACTGAAGCTTTCTTT
TRBV20-1,TRBJ1-1,many,-,CSARDEVNTEAFF,TGCAGTGCTAGAGATGAGGTGAACACTGAAGCTTTCTTT
TRBV4-1,TRBJ2-1,few,-,CASSHPSQSKYNEQFF,TGCGCCAGCAGCCATCCTAGCCAATCCAAATACAATGAGCAGTTCTTC
TRBV20-1,TRBJ1-2,-,-,CSAQDGPSYGYTF,TGCAGTGCTCAAGACGGACCTTCCTATGGCTACACCTTC
TRBV24-1,TRBJ1-1,many,TRBD1,CATSDSDWTGGGTEAFF,TGTGCCACCAGTGATTCCGATTGGACAGGGGGAGGGACTGAAGCTTTCTTT
TRBV7-2,TRBJ1-4,few,-,CASSLHSQATNEKLFF,TGTGCCAGCAGCTTGCACTCACAGGCAACTAATGAAAAACTGTTTTTT
TRBV10-3,TRBJ1-6,-,-,CAISAPGASPLHF,TGTGCCATCAGTGCCCCAGGGGCATCACCCCTCCACTTT
TRBV30,TRBJ1-1,-,-,CAWGARAEAFF,TGTGCCTGGGGAGCCCGAGCCGAAGCTTTCTTT
TRBV20-1,TRBJ2-5,-,-,CSAVGLRKTQYF,TGCAGTGCCGTCGGGCTGAGGAAGACCCAGTACTTC
TRBV20-1,TRBJ1-1,-,-,CSARSGQGPWPGAFF,TGCAGTGCCAGAAGTGGGCAGGGACCCTGGCCTGGGGCTTTCTTT
TRBV2,TRBJ1-1,-,-,CASSPGHANTEAFF,TGTGCCAGCAGTCCGGGACATGCGAACACTGAAGCTTTCTTT
TRBV4-1,TRBJ2-1,-,TRBD1,CASSQDSGTGYEQFF,TGCGCCAGCAGCCAAGACTCCGGGACAGGCTATGAGCAGTTCTTC
TRBV21-1,TRBJ1-1,few,-,CASSPRDRVPTNTEAFF,TGTGCCAGCAGCCCCCGGGACAGAGTTCCAACGAACACTGAAGCTTTCTTT
TRBV20-1,TRBJ2-1,few,TRBD2,CSAREPRTSGRVYNEQFF,TGCAGTGCTAGGGAACCCCGGACTAGCGGGAGAGTCTACAATGAGCAGTTCTTC
TRBV20-1,TRBJ1-5,-,-,CSARVDLGGQPQHF,TGCAGTGCTAGAGTGGATTTGGGGGGACAGCCCCAGCATTTT
TRBV24-1,TRBJ2-1,few,-,CATSDPRPNNEQFF,TGTGCCACCAGTGATCCCCGGCCTAACAATGAGCAGTTCTTC
TRBV12-3/TRBV12-4,TRBJ1-4,many,-,CASSFGAATLFF,TGTGCCAGCAGTTTTGGAGCCGCAACACTGTTTTTT
TRBV7-9,TRBJ2-5,few,-,CASSLRQVQETQYF,TGTGCCAGCAGCTTACGCCAGGTTCAAGAGACCCAGTACTTC
TRBV10-2,TRBJ2-3,-,-,CASKIQVTDTQYF,TGCGCCAGCAAGATCCAGGTCACAGATACGCAGTATTTT
TRBV12-3/TRBV12-4,TRBJ1-1,-,-,CASSLYSGTEAFF,TGTGCCAGCAGTTTATACTCCGGGACTGAAGCTTTCTTT
TRBV4-2,TRBJ2-1,many,TRBD2,CASSRTELAGYEQFF,TGTGCCAGCAGCCGGACCGAGTTAGCGGGATATGAGCAGTTCTTC
TRBV2,TRBJ2-2,few,-,CASGRTPNTGELFF,TGTGCCTCCGGCAGGACGCCGAACACCGGGGAGCTGTTTTTT
TRBV12-3/TRBV12-4,TRBJ2-6,-,-,CASSREYLGANVLTF,TGTGCCAGCAGTAGGGAGTACCTCGGGGCCAACGTCCTGACTTTC
TRBV5-1,TRBJ2-3,-,TRBD1,CASKVDRGTTDTQYF,TGCGCCAGCAAGGTGGACAGGGGAACAACAGATACGCAGTATTTT
TRBV3-1,TRBJ2-7,few,TRBD2,CASSHGLVAEQYF,TGTGCCAGCAGCCACGGACTAGTTGCAGAGCAGTACTTC
TRBV9,TRBJ2-1,-,TRBD2,CASSVGGTSYNEQFF,TGTGCCAGCAGCGTAGGAGGGACTAGTTACAATGAGCAGTTCTTC
TRBV7-8,TRBJ1-5,-,-,CASSLSAQPQHF,TGTGCCAGCAGCTTATCGGCTCAGCCCCAGCATTTT
TRBV7-9,TRBJ2-4,few,-,CASSRGGNLQNIQYF,TGTGCCAGCAGCCGCGGCGGAAATCTACAAAACATTCAGTACTTC
TRBV12-3/TRBV12-4,TRBJ2-7,many,-,CASSLGTTYEQYF,TGTGCCAGCAGTTTAGGGACGACCTACGAGCAGTACTTC
TRBV20-1,TRBJ2-7,few,TRBD1,CSAKQGASYEQYF,TGCAGTGCTAAACAGGGGGCCTCCTACGAGCAGTACTTC